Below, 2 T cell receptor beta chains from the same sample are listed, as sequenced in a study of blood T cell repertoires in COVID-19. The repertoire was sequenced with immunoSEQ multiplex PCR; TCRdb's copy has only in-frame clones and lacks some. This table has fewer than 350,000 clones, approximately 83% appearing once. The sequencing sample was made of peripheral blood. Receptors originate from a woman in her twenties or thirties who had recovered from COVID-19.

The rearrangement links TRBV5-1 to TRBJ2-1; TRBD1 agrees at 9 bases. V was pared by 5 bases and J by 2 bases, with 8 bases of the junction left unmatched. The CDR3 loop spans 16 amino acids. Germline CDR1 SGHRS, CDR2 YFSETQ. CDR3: CASRGTGTGTYNEQFF. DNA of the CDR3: TGCGCCAGCAGAGGGACCGGGACAGGGACCTACAATGAGCAGTTCTTC.

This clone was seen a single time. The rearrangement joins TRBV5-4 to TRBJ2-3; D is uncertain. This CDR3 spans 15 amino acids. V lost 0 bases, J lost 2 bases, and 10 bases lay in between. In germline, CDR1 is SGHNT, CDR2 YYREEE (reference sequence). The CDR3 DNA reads TGTGCCAGCAGCTTGGACAGACGATTCACAGATACGCAGTATTTT. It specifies CASSLDRRFTDTQYF. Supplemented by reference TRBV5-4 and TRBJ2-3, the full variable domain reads ETGVTQSPTHLIKTRGQQVTLRCSSQSGHNTVSWYQQALGQGPQFIFQYYREEENGRGNFPPRFSGLQFPNYSSELNVNALELDDSALYLCASSLDRRFTDTQYFGPGTRLTVL.